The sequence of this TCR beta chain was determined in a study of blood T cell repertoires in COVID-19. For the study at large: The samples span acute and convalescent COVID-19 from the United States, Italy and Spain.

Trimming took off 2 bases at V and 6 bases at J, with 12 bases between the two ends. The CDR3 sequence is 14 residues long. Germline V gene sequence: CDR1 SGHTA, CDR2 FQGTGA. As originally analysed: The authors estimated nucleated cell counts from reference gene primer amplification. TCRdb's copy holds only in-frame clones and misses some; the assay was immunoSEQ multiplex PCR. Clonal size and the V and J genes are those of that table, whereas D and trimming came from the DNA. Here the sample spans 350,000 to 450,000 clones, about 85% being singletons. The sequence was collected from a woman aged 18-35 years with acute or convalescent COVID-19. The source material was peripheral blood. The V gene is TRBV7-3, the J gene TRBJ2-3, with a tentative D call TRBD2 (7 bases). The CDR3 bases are TGTGCCAGCAGCTTATACGGGGGGCTCGATACGCAGTATTTT. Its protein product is CASSLYGGLDTQYF.